This TCR beta chain was recovered during a study of shared clonotypes between healthy human individuals. Findings and caveats of the study: Sampling used blood alone; tissue repertoires probably differ. Shared across a handful of donors were about 4.6% of the naive CD4 clonotypes.

TCRdb keeps only in-frame clones here, not all; method: immunoSEQ multiplex PCR. The sample gives a few million clones, less than 95% of which show up once; roughly 0.34% is in the top ten. In the case of this clone: Its specificity is not known.

The V segment lost 4 bases and the J segment 4 bases; nucleotides outside the gene matches: 6. This CDR3 contains 14 residues. Germline V gene data show CDR1 as MNHNS and CDR2 as SASEGT. The sequence came from a young man in good health. Some clones in this sample may be carry-over from other donors' samples. The chain recombines TRBV6-1 with TRBJ2-7; 8 bases line up with TRBD1. The sequenced material came from naive CD4+ T cells from PBMCs. Subset in this sample: CD45RA+ positively selected. DNA for the CDR3: TGTGCCAGCAGTGCCGGGACAGGTGGTTACGAGCAGTACTTC. Its protein is CASSAGTGGYEQYF.